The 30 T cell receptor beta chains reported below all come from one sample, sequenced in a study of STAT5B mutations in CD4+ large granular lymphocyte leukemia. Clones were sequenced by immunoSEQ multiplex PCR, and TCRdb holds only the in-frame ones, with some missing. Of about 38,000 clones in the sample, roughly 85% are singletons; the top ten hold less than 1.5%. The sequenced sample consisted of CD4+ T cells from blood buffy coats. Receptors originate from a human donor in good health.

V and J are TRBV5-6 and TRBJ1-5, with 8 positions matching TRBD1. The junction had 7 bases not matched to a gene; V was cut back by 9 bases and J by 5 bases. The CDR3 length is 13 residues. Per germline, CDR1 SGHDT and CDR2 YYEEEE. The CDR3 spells CATLTGGHQPQHF. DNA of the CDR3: TGTGCCACTCTTACAGGGGGGCATCAGCCCCAGCATTTT.

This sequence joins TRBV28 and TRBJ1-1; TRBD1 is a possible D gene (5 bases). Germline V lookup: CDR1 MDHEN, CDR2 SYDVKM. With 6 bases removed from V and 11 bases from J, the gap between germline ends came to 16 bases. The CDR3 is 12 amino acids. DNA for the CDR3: TGTGCCAGCAGACGGGACCTCCTAGGGGCTTTCTTT. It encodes CASRRDLLGAFF.

Here the CDR3 reads CASSASPSHYEQYF. The DNA for the CDR3 is TGTGCCAGCAGCGCCTCCCCGTCACACTACGAGCAGTACTTC. The chain combines TRBV9 with TRBJ2-7, with no clear D. This CDR3 is built from 14 residues. The V and J ends lost 3 bases and 3 bases respectively, with 13 bases between them. Germline CDR1 reads SGDLS; CDR2 reads YYNGEE.

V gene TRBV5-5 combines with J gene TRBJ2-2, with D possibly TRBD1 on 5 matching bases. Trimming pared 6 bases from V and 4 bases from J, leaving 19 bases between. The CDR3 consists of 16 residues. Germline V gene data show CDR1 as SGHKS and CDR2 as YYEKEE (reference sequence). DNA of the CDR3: TGTGCCAGCACACCCGATCTGGGGCCGCGCACCGGGGAGCTGTTTTTT. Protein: CASTPDLGPRTGELFF.

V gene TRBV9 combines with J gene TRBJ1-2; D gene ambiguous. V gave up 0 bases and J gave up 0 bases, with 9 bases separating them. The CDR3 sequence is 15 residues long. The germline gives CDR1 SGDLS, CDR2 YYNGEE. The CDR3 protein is CASSVDGTANYGYTF. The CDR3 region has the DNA TGTGCCAGCAGCGTAGACGGCACCGCTAACTATGGCTACACCTTC.

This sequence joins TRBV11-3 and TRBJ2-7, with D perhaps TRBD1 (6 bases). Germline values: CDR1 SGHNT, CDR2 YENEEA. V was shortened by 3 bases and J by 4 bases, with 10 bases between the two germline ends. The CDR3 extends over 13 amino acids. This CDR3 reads CASSLGASYEQYF. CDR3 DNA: TGTGCCAGCAGCTTGGGGGCTTCGTACGAGCAGTACTTC.

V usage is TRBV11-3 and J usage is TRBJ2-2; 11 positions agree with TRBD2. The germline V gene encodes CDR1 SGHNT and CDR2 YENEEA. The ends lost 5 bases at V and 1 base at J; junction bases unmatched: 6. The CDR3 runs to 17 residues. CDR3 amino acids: CASSVLAGALNTGELFF. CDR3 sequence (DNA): TGTGCCAGCAGCGTACTAGCGGGGGCCCTGAACACCGGGGAGCTGTTTTTT.

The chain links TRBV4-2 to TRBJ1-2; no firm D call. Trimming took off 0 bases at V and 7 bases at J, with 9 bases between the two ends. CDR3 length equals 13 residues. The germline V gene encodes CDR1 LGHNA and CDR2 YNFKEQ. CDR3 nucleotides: TGTGCCAGCAGCCAAGATAGGGATGTTGGCTACACCTTC. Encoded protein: CASSQDRDVGYTF.

CDR3 amino acids: CAISGQGARDTQYF. The CDR3 bases are TGTGCCATCTCGGGACAGGGGGCCCGGGATACGCAGTATTTT. V is TRBV10-3 and J is TRBJ2-3, with TRBD1 matching over 12 bases. CDR3 length: 14 amino acids. The V gene end was trimmed by 8 bases and the J gene end by 6 bases; junction bases not matched to a gene: 6. Germline V gene sequence: CDR1 ENHRY, CDR2 SYGVKD.

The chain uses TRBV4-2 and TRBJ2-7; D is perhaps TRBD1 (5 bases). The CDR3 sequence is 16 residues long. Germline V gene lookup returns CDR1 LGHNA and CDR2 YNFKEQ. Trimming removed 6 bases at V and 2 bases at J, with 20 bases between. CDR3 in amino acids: CASRPNPNTGPYEQYF. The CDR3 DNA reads TGTGCCAGCAGACCCAACCCAAACACAGGTCCCTACGAGCAGTACTTC.

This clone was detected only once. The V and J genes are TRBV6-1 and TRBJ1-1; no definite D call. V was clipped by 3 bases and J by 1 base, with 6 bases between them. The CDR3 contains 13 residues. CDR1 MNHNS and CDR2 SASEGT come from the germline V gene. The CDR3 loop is CASSEVRNTEAFF. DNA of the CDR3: TGTGCCAGCAGTGAGGTCAGGAACACTGAAGCTTTCTTT.

CDR3 sequence (DNA): TGTGCCAGCAGCTTTCAGGGGACAGCGAACACTGAAGCTTTCTTT. It yields the protein CASSFQGTANTEAFF. The V call is TRBV7-8, the J call TRBJ1-1, with 7 bases aligning to TRBD1. The CDR3 has 15 residues. CDR1 SGHVS and CDR2 FQNEAQ come from the germline V gene. Unmatched junction bases numbered 5, after V lost 3 bases and J lost 1 base.

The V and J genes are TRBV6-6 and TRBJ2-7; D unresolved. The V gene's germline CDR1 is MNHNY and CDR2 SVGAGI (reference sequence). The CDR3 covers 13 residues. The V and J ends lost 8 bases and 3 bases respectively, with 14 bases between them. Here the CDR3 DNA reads TGTGCCAGCGTTTACAGCAGGAACTACGAGCAGTACTTC. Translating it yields CASVYSRNYEQYF.

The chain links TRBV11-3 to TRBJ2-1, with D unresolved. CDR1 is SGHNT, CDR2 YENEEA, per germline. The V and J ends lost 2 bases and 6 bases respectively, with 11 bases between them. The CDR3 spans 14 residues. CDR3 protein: CASSLKTLGNEQFF. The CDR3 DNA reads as TGTGCCAGCAGCTTAAAAACGCTTGGCAATGAGCAGTTCTTC.

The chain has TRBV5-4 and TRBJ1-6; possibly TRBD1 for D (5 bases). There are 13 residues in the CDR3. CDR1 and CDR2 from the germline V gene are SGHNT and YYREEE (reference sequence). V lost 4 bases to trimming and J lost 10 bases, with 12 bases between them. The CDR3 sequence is CASSPQGESPLHF. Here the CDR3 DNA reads TGTGCCAGCAGCCCCCAGGGAGAATCACCCCTCCACTTT.

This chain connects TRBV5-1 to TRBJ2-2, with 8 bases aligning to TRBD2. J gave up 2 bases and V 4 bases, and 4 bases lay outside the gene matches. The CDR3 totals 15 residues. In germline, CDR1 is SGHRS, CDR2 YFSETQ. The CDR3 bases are TGCGCCAGCAGCGTTAGCGGGGAAAACACCGGGGAGCTGTTTTTT. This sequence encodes CASSVSGENTGELFF.

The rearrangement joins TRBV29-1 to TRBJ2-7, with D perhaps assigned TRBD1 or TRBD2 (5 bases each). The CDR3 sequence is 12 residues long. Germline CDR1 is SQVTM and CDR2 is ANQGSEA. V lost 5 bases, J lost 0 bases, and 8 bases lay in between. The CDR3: CSVPGASYEQYF. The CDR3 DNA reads TGCAGCGTTCCCGGGGCCTCCTACGAGCAGTACTTC.

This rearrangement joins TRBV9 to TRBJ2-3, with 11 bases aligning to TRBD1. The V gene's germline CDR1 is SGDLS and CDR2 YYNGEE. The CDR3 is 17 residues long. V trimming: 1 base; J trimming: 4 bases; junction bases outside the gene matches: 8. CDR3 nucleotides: TGTGCCAGCAGCGTAAAAGAGGGGACAGGGGGTGCAGATACGCAGTATTTT. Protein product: CASSVKEGTGGADTQYF.

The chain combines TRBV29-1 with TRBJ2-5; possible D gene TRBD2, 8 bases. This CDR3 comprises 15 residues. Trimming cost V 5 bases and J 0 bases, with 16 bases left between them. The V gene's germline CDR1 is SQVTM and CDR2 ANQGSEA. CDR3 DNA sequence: TGCAGCGTTCAAGGGGGCGGGGGGTACCAAGAGACCCAGTACTTC. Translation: CSVQGGGGYQETQYF. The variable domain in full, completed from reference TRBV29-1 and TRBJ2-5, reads SAVISQKPSRDICQRGTSLTIQCQVDSQVTMMFWYRQQPGQSLTLIATANQGSEATYESGFVIDKFPISRPNLTFSTLTVSNMSPEDSSIYLCSVQGGGGYQETQYFGPGTRLLVL.

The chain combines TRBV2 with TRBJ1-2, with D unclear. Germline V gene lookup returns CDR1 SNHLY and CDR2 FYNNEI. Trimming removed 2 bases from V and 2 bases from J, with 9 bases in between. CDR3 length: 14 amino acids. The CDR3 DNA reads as TGTGCCAGCAGTGAAAGGAGCCAAAACTATGGCTACACCTTC. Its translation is CASSERSQNYGYTF.

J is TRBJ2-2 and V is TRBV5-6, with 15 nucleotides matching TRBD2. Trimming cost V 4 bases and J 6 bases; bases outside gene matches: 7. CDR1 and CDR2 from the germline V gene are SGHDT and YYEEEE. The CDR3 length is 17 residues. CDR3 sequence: CASSPLRTSGRAGELFF. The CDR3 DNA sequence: TGTGCCAGCAGCCCGCTCCGGACTAGCGGGAGGGCCGGGGAGCTGTTTTTT.

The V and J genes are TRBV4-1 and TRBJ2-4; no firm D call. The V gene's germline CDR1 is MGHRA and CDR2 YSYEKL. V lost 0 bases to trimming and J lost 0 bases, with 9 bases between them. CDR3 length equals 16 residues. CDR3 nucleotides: TGCGCCAGCAGCCAAGATACGCGCGGAGCCAAAAACATTCAGTACTTC. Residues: CASSQDTRGAKNIQYF.

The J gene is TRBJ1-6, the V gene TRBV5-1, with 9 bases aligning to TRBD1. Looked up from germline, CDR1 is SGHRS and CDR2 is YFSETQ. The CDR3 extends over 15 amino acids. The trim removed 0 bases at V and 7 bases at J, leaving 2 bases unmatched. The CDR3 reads CASSLGGTGNSPLHF. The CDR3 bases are TGCGCCAGCAGCTTGGGTGGGACAGGGAATTCACCCCTCCACTTT.

Written as DNA, the CDR3 is TGTGCCAGCAGCGTAGCAGGGCGGGCCCGCACAGATACGCAGTATTTT. Translation: CASSVAGRARTDTQYF. The chain links TRBV9 to TRBJ2-3, with D perhaps assigned TRBD1 or TRBD2 (5 bases each). The CDR3 is made up of 16 amino acids. V lost 0 bases to trimming and J lost 1 base, with 12 bases between them. CDR1 and CDR2 (germline): SGDLS, YYNGEE.

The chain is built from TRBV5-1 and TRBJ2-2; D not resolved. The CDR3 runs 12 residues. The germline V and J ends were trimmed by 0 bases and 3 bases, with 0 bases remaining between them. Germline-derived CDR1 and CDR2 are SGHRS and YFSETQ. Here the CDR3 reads CASSLDTGELFF. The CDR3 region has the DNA TGCGCCAGCAGCTTGGACACCGGGGAGCTGTTTTTT.

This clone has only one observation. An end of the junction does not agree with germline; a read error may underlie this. CDR3 coding DNA: TGTGCCAGGAGGGAGAAGGGGGGGAACACTGAAGCTTTCTTT. Its protein product is CARREKGGNTEAFF. The gene calls are TRBV30 and TRBJ1-1, with D possibly matching TRBD1 (6 bases). The CDR3 consists of 14 residues. CDR1 and CDR2 from the germline V gene are GTSNPN and SVGIG (reference sequence).

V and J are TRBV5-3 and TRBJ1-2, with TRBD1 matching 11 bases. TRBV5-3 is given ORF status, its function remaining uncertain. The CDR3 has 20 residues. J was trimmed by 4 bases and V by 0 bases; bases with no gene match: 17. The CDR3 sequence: CARSLEVSRTGGLFLYGYTF. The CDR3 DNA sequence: TGTGCCAGAAGCTTGGAAGTTTCGCGGACAGGGGGCCTTTTCCTCTATGGCTACACCTTC.

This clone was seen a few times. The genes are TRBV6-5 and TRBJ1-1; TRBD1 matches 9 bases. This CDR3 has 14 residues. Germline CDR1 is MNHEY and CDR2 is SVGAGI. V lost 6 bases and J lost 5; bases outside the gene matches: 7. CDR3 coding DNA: TGTGCCAGCAGCCCGCGGACAGGGGTGACTGAAGCTTTCTTT. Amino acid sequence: CASSPRTGVTEAFF.

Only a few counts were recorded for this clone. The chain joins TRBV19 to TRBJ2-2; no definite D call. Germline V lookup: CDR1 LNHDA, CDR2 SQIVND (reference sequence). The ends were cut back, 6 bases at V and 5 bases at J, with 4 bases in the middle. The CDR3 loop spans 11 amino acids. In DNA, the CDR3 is TGTGCCAGTAGAAGGACCGGGGAGCTGTTTTTT. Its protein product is CASRRTGELFF.

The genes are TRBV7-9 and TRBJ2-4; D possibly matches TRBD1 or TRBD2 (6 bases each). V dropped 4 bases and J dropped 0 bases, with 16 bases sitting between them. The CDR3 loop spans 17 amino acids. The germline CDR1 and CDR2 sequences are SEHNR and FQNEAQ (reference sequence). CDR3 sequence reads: CASSSAGGNIAKNIQYF. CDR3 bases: TGTGCCAGCAGCTCAGCCGGGGGCAATATAGCCAAAAACATTCAGTACTTC.